Detailed here is one TCR beta chain. These data belong to a study of T cell changes during pregnancy in multiple sclerosis. There are 12 residues in the CDR3. V dropped 3 bases and J dropped 8 bases, with 11 bases sitting between them. CDR1 MNHEY and CDR2 SMNVEV come from the germline V gene (reference sequence). Clones were read by immunoSEQ multiplex PCR, and TCRdb kept only the in-frame ones, dropping some. The profile shows around 96,000 clones, 90% to 95% of them singletons. The source of this sequence is a female donor with multiple sclerosis, enrolled in a pregnancy study. The gene calls are TRBV27 and TRBJ2-7; possible D gene TRBD1, 6 bases. The sample was peripheral blood, taken in the third trimester of pregnancy. CDR3 in DNA: TGTGCCAGCAGTTTCCAAGGACAGAAGCAGTACTTC. Its protein is CASSFQGQKQYF.